The sequence of this T cell receptor beta chain was determined in a study of blood T cell repertoires in COVID-19. Study-level background: Samples representing acute and convalescent COVID-19 were sourced from the United States, Italy and Spain.

Under the authors' procedure: Amplification from reference gene primers served as the basis for estimated nucleated cell counts. This table comes from immunoSEQ multiplex PCR, and its TCRdb copy is limited to in-frame clones, with some not included. V, J and clone size derive from that table, while D and trimming were established from the DNA sequence. Of approximately 44,000 clones detected, 86% appear once; the ten largest clones hold 7.5% to 10%. The CDR3 length is 16 residues. The V gene's germline CDR1 is MNHEY and CDR2 SVGEGT. Unmatched junction bases numbered 9, after V lost 3 bases and J lost 4 bases.

The sequence was obtained from a man aged 60-69 years with active COVID-19. Sequenced: peripheral blood. The chain joins TRBV6-2 or TRBV6-3 to TRBJ2-5; 9 nucleotides align to TRBD2. In DNA form, the CDR3 reads TGTGCCAGCAGTTATGAAGGTGGCGGGAGGGGAGAGACCCAGTACTTC. Residues: CASSYEGGGRGETQYF.